The 12 T cell receptor beta chains reported below all come from one sample, sequenced in a study of blood T cell repertoires in COVID-19. Repertoires were generated with immunoSEQ multiplex PCR, while TCRdb's copy carries only in-frame clones and drops some. There are fewer than 200,000 clones in the sample; 75% to 80% occur only once, and roughly 25% lies in the top ten. The sample comprised peripheral blood. These receptors were collected from a woman aged 70-85 years with acute or convalescent COVID-19.

This clone was seen a few times. The CDR3 is CAWSPLRARAEKLFF. CDR3 coding DNA: TGTGCCTGGAGTCCCCTTAGGGCCAGGGCTGAAAAACTGTTTTTT. This chain links TRBV30 with TRBJ1-4, with D possibly being TRBD1 (5 bases). In germline, CDR1 is GTSNPN, CDR2 SVGIG (reference sequence). The length of the CDR3 is 15 residues. The V end lost 2 bases, the J end lost 7 bases, and 17 bases lay between the germline ends.

The V call is TRBV7-9, the J call TRBJ2-7, with 7 bases identical to TRBD1. V shed 1 base and J 0 bases; nucleotides not matched to a gene: 6. Per the germline V gene, CDR1 is SEHNR and CDR2 is FQNEAQ (reference sequence). This CDR3 is built from 16 residues. CDR3 sequence reads: CASSLGDSRDSYEQYF. For the CDR3, the DNA is TGTGCCAGCAGCTTAGGGGACAGCCGGGACTCCTACGAGCAGTACTTC.

This clone showed up just once. The DNA of the CDR3 is TGTGCCACCAGTGATCCCAGACTAGCGACCGCCGGGGAGCTGTTTTTT. Amino acid sequence: CATSDPRLATAGELFF. This chain joins TRBV24-1 and TRBJ2-2; TRBD2 matches 8 bases. Trimming cost V 3 bases and J 6 bases; bases outside gene matches: 8. Germline assignment: CDR1 KGHDR and CDR2 SFDVKD. The CDR3 runs to 16 residues.

For the CDR3, the DNA is TGTGCCAGCAACCCGACAGGGATGAACACTGAAGCTTTCTTT. Translating it yields CASNPTGMNTEAFF. The J gene is TRBJ1-1, the V gene TRBV5-8; 7 bases line up with TRBD1. The CDR3 spans 14 residues. V dropped 6 bases and J dropped 0; count of bases not matched to a gene: 5. Germline CDR1 is SGHTS and CDR2 is YDEGEE.

The CDR3 DNA reads as TGTGCCACCAGTGACCCCACTAAGCGGGCTACAGATACGCAGTATTTT. As protein: CATSDPTKRATDTQYF. The rearrangement joins TRBV24-1 to TRBJ2-3; D is possibly TRBD2 (6 bases). CDR1 is KGHDR and CDR2 is SFDVKD in the germline V gene. This CDR3 has 16 amino acids. V lost 4 bases and J lost 3, with 16 bases in between.

The V gene is TRBV4-1, the J gene TRBJ2-6, with D hard to call. Trimming left V 0 bases short and J 0 bases short, with 9 bases between. The CDR3 runs 17 residues. Germline CDR1 is MGHRA and CDR2 is YSYEKL. The CDR3 DNA reads TGCGCCAGCAGCCAAGATTTGGCTGTCTCTGGGGCCAACGTCCTGACTTTC. It yields the protein CASSQDLAVSGANVLTF.

V and J are TRBV19 and TRBJ1-2; 10 nucleotides line up with TRBD1. This CDR3 has 15 residues. V lost 6 bases, J lost 6 bases, and 10 bases stayed unmatched. From germline, CDR1 is LNHDA and CDR2 SQIVND (reference sequence). CDR3 nucleotides: TGTGCCAGTAGCCCTTTGGACAGGGGGGTTGATGGCTACACCTTC. Translation gives CASSPLDRGVDGYTF.

The rearrangement links TRBV5-1 to TRBJ2-2, with 8 bases fitting TRBD1. Germline V CDR1 and CDR2: SGHRS, YFSETQ. The CDR3 length is 16 residues. The V segment lost 5 bases and the J segment 3 bases; nucleotides outside the gene matches: 9. The CDR3 here is CASSTGGSVDTGELFF. The CDR3 region has the DNA TGCGCCAGCAGTACAGGGGGGAGCGTCGACACCGGGGAGCTGTTTTTT.

This chain uses TRBV2 with TRBJ1-4; possibly TRBD1 for D (6 bases). Germline CDR1 and CDR2: SNHLY and FYNNEI. There are 16 residues in the CDR3. The V end was cut by 3 bases, the J end by 5 bases, with 16 bases between. This CDR3 is CASSEVGTGSNEKLFF. CDR3 coding DNA: TGTGCCAGCAGTGAGGTGGGCACAGGGTCAAATGAAAAACTGTTTTTT.

The chain joins TRBV5-1 to TRBJ2-2; D remains ambiguous. The CDR3 runs 13 residues. V lost 0 bases to trimming and J lost 8 bases, with 8 bases between them. CDR1 is SGHRS, CDR2 YFSETQ, per germline. The CDR3 bases are TGCGCCAGCAGCTTGGGCCAGAGGGGGGAGCTGTTTTTT. This codes for CASSLGQRGELFF.

This clone was observed a handful of times. V is TRBV15 and J is TRBJ2-1, with 7 bases that match TRBD2. V lost 3 bases and J lost 8; bases outside the gene matches: 7. CDR1 is LNHNV and CDR2 is YYDKDF in the germline V gene (reference sequence). The CDR3 sequence is 14 residues long. The CDR3 protein is CATSRAFTSDEQFF. The CDR3 region has the DNA TGTGCCACCAGCAGGGCCTTCACTAGCGATGAGCAGTTCTTC.

The genes are TRBV7-2 and TRBJ1-1; a possible D gene is TRBD1 (5 bases). Germline CDR1 reads SGHTA; CDR2 reads FQGNSA. Trimming left V 1 base short and J 4 bases short, with 13 bases between. This CDR3 comprises 15 residues. The CDR3 here is CASSLDGGRSTEAFF. As DNA, the CDR3 is TGTGCCAGCAGCTTAGACGGGGGACGAAGCACTGAAGCTTTCTTT.